Listed below are T cell receptor beta chains from one sample, sequenced in a study of blood T cell repertoires in COVID-19. Sequencing was performed with immunoSEQ multiplex PCR; in TCRdb, only in-frame clones are kept and a portion is missing. The sample has hundreds of thousands of clones, nearly 90% seen once. Sequenced sample: peripheral blood. The receptors here all came from a woman aged 40 to 50 with COVID-19, enrolled during active disease. Both conserved end residues are part of each CDR3. The order of the fields is J gene, D gene, V gene, clone size, CDR3 protein, CDR3 DNA. D genes are given only for firm matches. Size is stated for part of the rows, as once, few or many counts, or as a class when the clone is expanded.

j_gene: TRBJ2-1
d_gene: .
v_gene: TRBV6-5
abundance: .
CDR3aa: CATLGFLYNEQFF
CDR3nt: TGTGCCACCCTGGGCTTTCTCTACAATGAGCAGTTCTTC

j_gene: TRBJ1-1
d_gene: .
v_gene: TRBV2
abundance: .
CDR3aa: CASFSPRPNTEAFF
CDR3nt: TGTGCCAGCTTCTCCCCGAGGCCGAACACTGAAGCTTTCTTT

j_gene: TRBJ2-3
d_gene: TRBD2
v_gene: TRBV5-1
abundance: .
CDR3aa: CASRGLAGGPTQYF
CDR3nt: TGCGCCAGCAGGGGACTAGCGGGGGGGCCGACGCAGTATTTT

j_gene: TRBJ1-1
d_gene: .
v_gene: TRBV25-1
abundance: .
CDR3aa: CASSDLRNTEAFF
CDR3nt: TGTGCCAGCAGTGACCTAAGGAACACTGAAGCTTTCTTT

j_gene: TRBJ2-1
d_gene: TRBD2
v_gene: TRBV7-9
abundance: .
CDR3aa: CASSLGGLAGLYNEQFF
CDR3nt: TGTGCCAGCAGCCTGGGGGGACTAGCGGGCCTCTACAATGAGCAGTTCTTC

j_gene: TRBJ1-1
d_gene: .
v_gene: TRBV19
abundance: .
CDR3aa: CASSRSAGLSDTEAFF
CDR3nt: TGTGCCAGTAGCCGGTCGGCAGGGCTTTCGGACACTGAAGCTTTCTTT

j_gene: TRBJ2-2
d_gene: TRBD2
v_gene: TRBV7-9
abundance: .
CDR3aa: CASSLPGLANGELFF
CDR3nt: TGTGCCAGCAGCCTACCGGGACTAGCAAATGGGGAGCTGTTTTTT

j_gene: TRBJ2-2
d_gene: TRBD2
v_gene: TRBV19
abundance: .
CDR3aa: CASRMELAGVGTGELFF
CDR3nt: TGTGCCAGTAGGATGGAACTAGCGGGAGTCGGCACCGGGGAGCTGTTTTTT

j_gene: TRBJ2-2
d_gene: .
v_gene: TRBV5-6
abundance: .
CDR3aa: CASSFGGRVNTGELFF
CDR3nt: TGTGCCAGCAGCTTTGGAGGGCGCGTGAACACCGGGGAGCTGTTTTTT

j_gene: TRBJ1-5
d_gene: .
v_gene: TRBV27
abundance: many
CDR3aa: CASSSRYRALNQPQHF
CDR3nt: TGTGCCAGCAGTTCCAGATACAGGGCGTTAAATCAGCCCCAGCATTTT

j_gene: TRBJ1-5
d_gene: .
v_gene: TRBV2
abundance: .
CDR3aa: CASSDRRIANFFEPQHF
CDR3nt: TGTGCCAGCAGTGACCGGAGGATCGCCAATTTTTTCGAGCCCCAGCATTTT

j_gene: TRBJ1-4
d_gene: .
v_gene: TRBV7-9
abundance: .
CDR3aa: CASSRGSSTNEKLFF
CDR3nt: TGTGCCAGCAGCCGAGGAAGCTCTACCAATGAAAAACTGTTTTTT

j_gene: TRBJ1-5
d_gene: .
v_gene: TRBV6-2/TRBV6-3
abundance: .
CDR3aa: CASSYRDQPQHF
CDR3nt: TGTGCCAGCAGTTACCGGGATCAGCCCCAGCATTTT

j_gene: TRBJ2-7
d_gene: TRBD2
v_gene: TRBV7-2
abundance: .
CDR3aa: CASSLVGGSGYEQYF
CDR3nt: TGTGCCAGCAGCTTAGTAGGCGGGAGTGGGTACGAGCAGTACTTC

j_gene: TRBJ1-1
d_gene: .
v_gene: TRBV19
abundance: .
CDR3aa: CASSQQGGNTEAFF
CDR3nt: TGTGCCAGTAGTCAGCAGGGAGGAAACACTGAAGCTTTCTTT

j_gene: TRBJ2-1
d_gene: TRBD1
v_gene: TRBV11-2
abundance: .
CDR3aa: CASSSQKQGDNEQFF
CDR3nt: TGTGCCAGCAGCTCACAAAAACAGGGGGACAATGAGCAGTTCTTC

j_gene: TRBJ2-5
d_gene: .
v_gene: TRBV14
abundance: .
CDR3aa: CASSLSGETQYF
CDR3nt: TGTGCCAGCAGTCTCAGCGGGGAGACCCAGTACTTC

j_gene: TRBJ2-7
d_gene: .
v_gene: TRBV9
abundance: .
CDR3aa: CASNRDGTYEQYF
CDR3nt: TGTGCCAGCAACAGGGACGGCACCTACGAGCAGTACTTC

j_gene: TRBJ1-2
d_gene: .
v_gene: TRBV28
abundance: .
CDR3aa: CASADYINYGYTF
CDR3nt: TGTGCCAGCGCAGACTACATAAACTATGGCTACACCTTC

j_gene: TRBJ1-1
d_gene: .
v_gene: TRBV3-1/TRBV3-2
abundance: .
CDR3aa: CASSQDPGGTEAFF
CDR3nt: TGTGCCAGCAGCCAAGATCCGGGGGGCACTGAAGCTTTCTTT

j_gene: TRBJ2-6
d_gene: TRBD1
v_gene: TRBV5-4
abundance: .
CDR3aa: CASSLVGQGVSGANVLTF
CDR3nt: TGTGCCAGCAGCTTGGTGGGACAGGGGGTCTCTGGGGCCAACGTCCTGACTTTC

j_gene: TRBJ2-7
d_gene: .
v_gene: TRBV19
abundance: .
CDR3aa: CASSNKGREYEQYF
CDR3nt: TGTGCCAGTAGTAACAAGGGGCGAGAATACGAGCAGTACTTC

j_gene: TRBJ2-2
d_gene: .
v_gene: TRBV3-1/TRBV3-2
abundance: .
CDR3aa: CASSQVSTRCGTGELFF
CDR3nt: TGTGCCAGCAGCCAAGTCTCAACTAGATGCGGGACCGGGGAGCTGTTTTTT

j_gene: TRBJ2-7
d_gene: .
v_gene: TRBV7-9
abundance: .
CDR3aa: CASSLAPGPYEQYF
CDR3nt: TGTGCCAGCAGCTTAGCTCCAGGGCCCTACGAGCAGTACTTC

j_gene: TRBJ1-2
d_gene: .
v_gene: TRBV19
abundance: .
CDR3aa: CASSPGRGGYTF
CDR3nt: TGTGCCAGTAGTCCCGGGAGAGGTGGCTACACCTTC

j_gene: TRBJ1-5
d_gene: .
v_gene: TRBV3-1/TRBV3-2
abundance: .
CDR3aa: CASSPRIQGVDNQPQHF
CDR3nt: TGTGCCAGCAGCCCTCGCATACAGGGAGTGGATAATCAGCCCCAGCATTTT

j_gene: TRBJ1-4
d_gene: .
v_gene: TRBV28
abundance: once
CDR3aa: CASSLNPGAANEKLFF
CDR3nt: TGTGCCAGCAGTTTAAACCCCGGTGCCGCTAATGAAAAACTGTTTTTT

j_gene: TRBJ1-5
d_gene: .
v_gene: TRBV27
abundance: .
CDR3aa: CASSLHRDNQPQHF
CDR3nt: TGTGCCAGCAGTCTCCACAGGGATAATCAGCCCCAGCATTTT

j_gene: TRBJ1-3
d_gene: .
v_gene: TRBV4-3
abundance: .
CDR3aa: CASSQGPSGNTIYF
CDR3nt: TGCGCCAGCAGCCAAGGGCCTTCTGGAAACACCATATATTTT